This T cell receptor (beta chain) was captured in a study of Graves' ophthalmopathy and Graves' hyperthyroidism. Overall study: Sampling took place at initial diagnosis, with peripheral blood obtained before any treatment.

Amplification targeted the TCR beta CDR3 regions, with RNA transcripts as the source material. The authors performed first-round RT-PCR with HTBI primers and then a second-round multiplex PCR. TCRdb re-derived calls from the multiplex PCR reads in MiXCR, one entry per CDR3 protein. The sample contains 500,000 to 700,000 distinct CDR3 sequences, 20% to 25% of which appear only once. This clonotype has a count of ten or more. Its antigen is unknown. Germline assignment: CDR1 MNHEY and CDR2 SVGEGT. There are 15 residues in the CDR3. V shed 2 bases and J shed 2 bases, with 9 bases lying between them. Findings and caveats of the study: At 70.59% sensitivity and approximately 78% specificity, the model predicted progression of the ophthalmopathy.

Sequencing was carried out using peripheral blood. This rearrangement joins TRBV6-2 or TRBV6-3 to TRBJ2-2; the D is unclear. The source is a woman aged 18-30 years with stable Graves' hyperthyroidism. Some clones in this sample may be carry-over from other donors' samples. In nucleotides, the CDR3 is TGTGCCAGCAGTTACGGGTGGTATAACACCGGGGAGCTGTTTTTT. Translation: CASSYGWYNTGELFF.